This TCR beta chain was found in a study of CD8+ T cells in alopecia areata listed by TCRdb under 2018. A note on the overall study: Treated patients were enrolled in an open-label pilot trial of oral tofacitinib, 5 to 10 mg twice daily, for moderate-to-severe alopecia areata. Patients received tofacitinib for 6 to 18 months and were then followed off drug for 6 months to check for delayed response and recurrence. In both human patients and the C3H/HeJ mouse model, the study applied high-throughput TCRbeta sequencing to look at T cell clonal expansion in alopecia areata. Human TCRbeta sequencing covered scalp tissue and sorted CD4+ and CD8+ peripheral blood T cells from patchy and totalis/universalis alopecia areata patients and healthy controls. Tofacitinib-treated patients had biopsies at baseline and at 4 and 24 weeks of treatment, with a later scalp biopsy in several patients. Scalp clonality was compared across normal scalp (n=4), patchy alopecia areata scalp (n=8), and alopecia totalis/universalis scalp (n=8). RNA came from the PAXgene miRNA kit for fixed scalp, the miRNeasy kit for PBMCs, and the RNeasy kit for mouse skin. TCRbeta CDR3 regions were amplified by immunoSEQ multiplex PCR using 35 Vbeta forward and 13 Jbeta reverse primers. Here is what the overall study found, with its caveats: Scalp TCR repertoire analysis is complicated because resident alphabeta T cells in normal human skin are also sequenced, whereas mouse skin is dominated by gammadelta T cells. Lesional scalp, especially in alopecia totalis/universalis, showed higher clonality and more expanded CD8+ clones than normal scalp, suggesting antigenic drive. TCR sequences shared between patients were less clear than in mice, possibly partly because of HLA diversity in the patient population.

The CDR3 sequence holds 13 residues, the cysteine and phenylalanine included. Just CDR3 DNA is preserved here, 39 bases in frame from base 1. CDR1 SGHRS and CDR2 YFSETQ are derived from the germline V gene. Trimming costs V 2 bases and J 4 bases, and their ends lie 9 bases apart. The library was generated by the immunoSEQ multiplex PCR assay. RNA was extracted from all samples and reverse transcribed into cDNA, which served as template for TCR sequencing. SuperScript III was used to make first-strand cDNA, primed with a 2:1 mix of oligo-dT and random hexamers. A synthetic immune receptor repertoire was used to assess amplification bias, and residual bias was removed computationally. In the paper's pipeline: Raw reads were preprocessed to remove errors, and CDR3 was defined by IMGT conventions from the conserved cysteine to phenylalanine. To get clonality, Shannon entropy was normalized by log2 of the number of productive unique TCRs and the result was subtracted from 1. CD4 or CD8 identity of scalp clones was inferred by cross-referencing scalp TCRbeta sequences with sorted blood CD4 and CD8 repertoires. TCRdb stores this immuneACCESS table with in-frame sequences only. Part of the clones is absent; in the studies checked, under half of the shortfall reflects unresolved V genes, and no reason is known for the rest. V and J calls and clone size are those listed in that table; D and trimming were worked out from the DNA. Across this sample there are about 150,000 clones, with 47% seen only once. The ten top clones hold approximately 6.8% of the sample.

Lesional scalp punch biopsies and peripheral blood were obtained from alopecia areata patients. PBMCs were isolated by density centrifugation and stained for CD3, CD4 and CD8, and CD4+ and CD8+ T cells were sorted on a FACSAria. Comments on this clone: Its specific antigen is unknown. The record has no base qualities; no much larger clone is one base away.

The chain uses TRBV5-1 and TRBJ2-5, and the D gene may be TRBD2, 5 bases matching. This clonotype was sampled from a human donor with alopecia areata. The sequenced sample was CD4+ T cells sorted from blood. The DNA sequence follows: TGCGCCAGCAGCTTCCGGGAACGAGAGACCCAGTACTTC. Its amino acids are CASSFRERETQYF.